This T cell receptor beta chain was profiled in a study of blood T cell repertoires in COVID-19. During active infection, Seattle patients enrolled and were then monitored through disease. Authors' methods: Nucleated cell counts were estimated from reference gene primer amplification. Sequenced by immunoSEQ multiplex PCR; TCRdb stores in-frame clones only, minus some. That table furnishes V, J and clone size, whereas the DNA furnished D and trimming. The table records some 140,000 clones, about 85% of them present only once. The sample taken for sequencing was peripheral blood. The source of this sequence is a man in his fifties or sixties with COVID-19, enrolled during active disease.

The CDR3, as DNA: TGTGCCACCAGCCGCCCCTCGTCAGGGGTTGCCACCGGGGAGCTGTTTTTT. Its protein product is CATSRPSSGVATGELFF. The V call is TRBV15, the J call TRBJ2-2; D possibly corresponds to TRBD1 (6 bases). The V gene's germline CDR1 is LNHNV and CDR2 YYDKDF (reference sequence). The CDR3 length is 17 residues. The V and J ends lost 5 bases and 4 bases respectively, with 20 bases between them.